The rows below give T cell receptor beta chains drawn from one sample of a study of shared T cell receptors in the human thymus. Sequenced by immunoSEQ multiplex PCR; TCRdb stores in-frame clones only, minus some. The sample carries more than 550,000 clones, approximately 85% recorded once. These records were also assigned to another study, of human thymus T cells.

Sequencing was carried out using thymocytes. These receptors came from a girl under three years old with a congenital heart defect. CDR3s include the opening cysteine and the closing phenylalanine or tryptophan. The D gene is left open where the match is weak. A clone size is listed for some rows: how often the clone was seen (once, few, many), or a class if it is expanded.

-,-,TRBJ1-2,TRBV19,CASRPWRRTGGYTF,TGTGCCAGTAGACCATGGCGGAGAACAGGCGGCTACACCTTC
-,-,TRBJ1-1,TRBV28,CASSPRLNTEAFF,TGTGCCAGCAGTCCCCGGTTGAACACTGAAGCTTTCTTT
few,TRBD1,TRBJ1-1,TRBV15,CATSTTGDGSFF,TGTGCCACCAGCACCACAGGGGATGGTTCTTTCTTT
-,-,TRBJ1-3,TRBV28,CASSGAGKNRDSGNTIYF,TGTGCCAGCAGTGGGGCGGGTAAGAACAGGGATTCTGGAAACACCATATATTTT
-,-,TRBJ1-1,TRBV6-5,CASRRGQPNTEAFF,TGTGCCAGCAGGCGTGGACAGCCGAACACTGAAGCTTTCTTT
-,-,TRBJ1-6,TRBV19,CASSSFRDTPRDSPLHF,TGTGCCAGTAGTAGTTTCCGGGACACACCGCGGGATTCACCCCTCCACTTT
-,-,TRBJ1-2,TRBV30,CAWSEKADTHYGYTF,TGTGCCTGGAGCGAGAAGGCCGACACGCACTATGGCTACACCTTC
once,-,TRBJ2-7,TRBV14,CASSQTPELPGCEQYF,TGTGCCAGCAGCCAAACGCCCGAACTACCGGGGTGCGAGCAGTACTTC
-,-,TRBJ1-2,TRBV9,CASSVGGLGYTF,TGTGCCAGCAGCGTAGGTGGGCTCGGCTACACCTTC
-,TRBD1,TRBJ1-1,TRBV6-5,CASRRQGPNTEAFF,TGTGCCAGCAGGAGACAGGGCCCGAACACTGAAGCTTTCTTT
-,-,TRBJ2-4,TRBV5-1,CASSPGGSGEGDIQYF,TGCGCCAGCAGCCCGGGAGGTTCAGGGGAAGGGGACATTCAGTACTTC
once,-,TRBJ2-7,TRBV4-1,CASSQGAQKPTYEQYF,TGCGCCAGCAGCCAAGGGGCTCAGAAACCGACCTACGAGCAGTACTTC
few,TRBD1,TRBJ1-2,TRBV5-4,CASSKGQGTYFNYGYTF,TGTGCCAGCAGCAAAGGACAGGGGACCTATTTTAACTATGGCTACACCTTC
-,-,TRBJ2-6,TRBV27,CASKRWGANVLTF,TGTGCTTCAAAGAGGTGGGGGGCCAACGTCCTGACTTTC
few,-,TRBJ1-1,TRBV27,CASSLSGLGRDTEAFF,TGTGCCAGCAGTTTATCGGGCCTAGGGAGGGACACTGAAGCTTTCTTT
-,TRBD2,TRBJ2-1,TRBV2,CAGRMGTSGGILIF,TGTGCCGGGAGGATGGGGACTAGCGGGGGGATCTTGATCTTC
-,TRBD1,TRBJ1-1,TRBV7-2,CASSFPGWDSTEAFF,TGTGCCAGCAGCTTCCCGGGGTGGGACAGCACTGAAGCTTTCTTT
-,TRBD2,TRBJ2-3,TRBV4-1,CASSQDNLGGGPTDTQYF,TGCGCCAGCAGCCAAGATAACTTGGGCGGGGGGCCTACAGATACGCAGTATTTT
-,-,TRBJ1-1,TRBV6-6,CASSYSGALNTEAFF,TGTGCCAGCAGTTACTCGGGAGCACTAAACACTGAAGCTTTCTTT
-,TRBD1,TRBJ1-3,TRBV29-1,CSVVNPQGVGGNTIYF,TGCAGCGTCGTGAACCCACAGGGGGTAGGGGGAAACACCATATATTTT
-,TRBD1,TRBJ1-1,TRBV9,CASSPIPGQHTEAFF,TGTGCCAGCAGCCCCATCCCGGGACAGCACACTGAAGCTTTCTTT
-,-,TRBJ2-1,TRBV28,CASSPAYNEQFF,TGTGCCAGCAGTCCAGCGTACAATGAGCAGTTCTTC
-,-,TRBJ2-7,TRBV19,CASSMGAGTPTLNYEQYF,TGTGCCAGTAGTATGGGAGCGGGTACCCCCACGCTAAACTACGAGCAGTACTTC
-,-,TRBJ2-3,TRBV5-1,CASSLGAGTSTDTQYF,TGCGCCAGCAGCCTGGGGGCTGGCACTAGCACAGATACGCAGTATTTT
-,-,TRBJ2-7,TRBV27,CASSESRSRSYEQYF,TGTGCCAGCAGTGAGTCACGCTCGAGGTCCTACGAGCAGTACTTC
-,TRBD1,TRBJ1-1,TRBV25-1,CASTSQGANTEAFF,TGTGCCAGCACCTCACAGGGGGCGAACACTGAAGCTTTCTTT
-,TRBD1,TRBJ1-5,TRBV4-2,CASSQDSQQGDQPQHF,TGTGCCAGCAGCCAAGATAGTCAACAGGGGGATCAGCCCCAGCATTTT
-,-,TRBJ1-3,TRBV7-2,CASSLQGRVGNTIYF,TGTGCCAGCAGCCTACAGGGAAGAGTTGGAAACACCATATATTTT
few,TRBD2,TRBJ2-1,TRBV13,CASRLAGGYQRNEQFF,TGTGCCAGCAGACTAGCGGGGGGCTATCAGAGGAATGAGCAGTTCTTC
few,-,TRBJ1-1,TRBV19,CASKASTPMNTEAFF,TGTGCCAGTAAGGCATCGACACCCATGAACACTGAAGCTTTCTTT
-,TRBD1,TRBJ1-1,TRBV14,CASSHGQENTEAFF,TGTGCCAGCAGCCACGGACAGGAGAACACTGAAGCTTTCTTT
-,TRBD1,TRBJ2-7,TRBV19,CASSAYGTAFYEQYF,TGTGCCAGTAGTGCATATGGGACAGCCTTTTACGAGCAGTACTTC
-,-,TRBJ1-6,TRBV27,CASRARGRPLHF,TGTGCCAGCAGGGCCAGGGGTAGGCCCCTCCACTTT
-,TRBD1,TRBJ2-7,TRBV19,CASSTGTDVSYEQYF,TGTGCCAGTAGTACCGGGACAGATGTATCCTACGAGCAGTACTTC
-,-,TRBJ1-1,TRBV5-1,CASTRDAGRGTEAFF,TGCGCCAGCACCAGGGATGCGGGACGGGGCACTGAAGCTTTCTTT
-,-,TRBJ1-2,TRBV1,CTSSPQTLDREVNYGYTF,TGCACCAGCAGCCCCCAGACCTTAGACAGGGAGGTTAACTATGGCTACACCTTC
-,-,TRBJ1-1,TRBV10-2,CASSESSGLSTEAFF,TGCGCCAGCAGTGAGTCGTCCGGGTTGAGCACTGAAGCTTTCTTT
-,-,TRBJ2-2,TRBV4-1,CASSQDGWGLRLAGVGTGELFF,TGCGCCAGCAGCCAAGATGGATGGGGTTTGAGGCTGGCAGGGGTTGGAACCGGGGAGCTGTTTTTT
once,TRBD1,TRBJ2-1,TRBV7-8,CASSSRDRGTNEQFF,TGTGCCAGCAGCAGCCGGGACAGGGGCACCAATGAGCAGTTCTTC
-,-,TRBJ1-1,TRBV5-8,CASSLGGDTEAFF,TGTGCCAGCAGCTTGGGGGGGGACACTGAAGCTTTCTTT
-,-,TRBJ1-1,TRBV19,CASSIAQLNTEAFF,TGTGCCAGTAGTATAGCACAGCTGAACACTGAAGCTTTCTTT
-,-,TRBJ1-2,TRBV10-3,CAISPTGTSGYTF,TGTGCCATCAGCCCGACAGGCACGTCCGGCTACACCTTC
-,-,TRBJ1-1,TRBV6-5,CASSTQTGMNTEAFF,TGTGCCAGCAGTACCCAGACAGGTATGAACACTGAAGCTTTCTTT
-,-,TRBJ2-3,TRBV5-1,CASSLRQYFTDTQYF,TGCGCCAGCAGCTTGCGACAGTATTTCACAGATACGCAGTATTTT
-,TRBD2,TRBJ2-1,TRBV6-1,CASSESSWPGGRYNEQFF,TGTGCCAGCAGTGAGTCCTCGTGGCCGGGAGGGCGATACAATGAGCAGTTCTTC
-,TRBD1,TRBJ2-2,TRBV9,CASSVGTGGFTGELFF,TGTGCCAGCAGCGTAGGGACAGGGGGCTTCACCGGGGAGCTGTTTTTT
-,-,TRBJ1-3,TRBV5-1,CASSLGGLSGNTIYF,TGCGCCAGCAGCTTGGGAGGACTCTCTGGAAACACCATATATTTT
-,TRBD2,TRBJ2-3,TRBV7-2,CASSPTLLGQRESLDTQYF,TGTGCCAGCAGCCCGACTCTTCTGGGCCAGCGGGAGAGCCTAGATACGCAGTATTTT
-,-,TRBJ1-5,TRBV4-3,CASSQFRQNQPQHF,TGCGCCAGCAGCCAATTCCGACAGAATCAGCCCCAGCATTTT
-,TRBD2,TRBJ2-1,TRBV6-1,CASTVGLAGPWEQFF,TGTGCCAGCACGGTCGGGCTAGCGGGCCCCTGGGAGCAGTTCTTC
once,-,TRBJ1-3,TRBV28,CASSTSTIYF,TGTGCCAGCAGTACCAGCACCATATATTTT
-,-,TRBJ2-3,TRBV5-1,CASSFMGPTDTQYF,TGCGCCAGCAGCTTTATGGGCCCCACAGATACGCAGTATTTT
-,TRBD1,TRBJ1-4,TRBV28,CASSIRTGRILGVNEKLFF,TGTGCCAGCAGTATCAGGACAGGGCGAATACTAGGAGTTAATGAAAAACTGTTTTTT
-,-,TRBJ2-1,TRBV11-2,CASSPDLQGGKNEQFF,TGTGCCAGCAGCCCCGATCTTCAGGGGGGTAAGAATGAGCAGTTCTTC
-,-,TRBJ1-4,TRBV7-2,CASSLYSGAPTEKLFF,TGTGCCAGCAGCCTATACTCAGGGGCCCCTACTGAAAAACTGTTTTTT
-,TRBD2,TRBJ2-7,TRBV28,CASPIAGEQYF,TGTGCCAGCCCGATAGCGGGCGAGCAGTACTTC
-,-,TRBJ1-1,TRBV5-1,CASTGSGGNTEAFF,TGCGCCAGCACCGGCTCGGGGGGCAACACTGAAGCTTTCTTT